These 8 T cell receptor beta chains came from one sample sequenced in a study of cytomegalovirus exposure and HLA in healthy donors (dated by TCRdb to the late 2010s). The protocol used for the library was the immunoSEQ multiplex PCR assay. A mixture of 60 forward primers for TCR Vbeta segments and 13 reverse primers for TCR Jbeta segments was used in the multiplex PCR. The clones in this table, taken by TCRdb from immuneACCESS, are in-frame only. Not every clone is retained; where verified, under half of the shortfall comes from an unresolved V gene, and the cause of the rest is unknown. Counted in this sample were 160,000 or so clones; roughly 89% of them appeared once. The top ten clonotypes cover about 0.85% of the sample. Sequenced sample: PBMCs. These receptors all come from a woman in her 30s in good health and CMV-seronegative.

The CDR3 is CASSLGAVNTEAFF. As DNA, the CDR3 is TGTGCCAGCTCACTGGGCGCAGTGAACACTGAAGCTTTCTTT. This rearrangement joins TRBV18 to TRBJ1-1; D unclear. Germline lookup yields CDR1 KGHSH and CDR2 LQKENI. Trimming left V 4 bases short and J 0 bases short, with 9 bases between. The CDR3 contains 14 residues. The complete variable domain, with remaining parts taken from reference TRBV18 and TRBJ1-1, reads NAGVMQNPRHLVRRRGQEARLRCSPMKGHSHVYWYRQLPEEGLKFMVYLQKENIIDESGMPKERFSAEFPKEGPSILRIQQVVRGDSAAYFCASSLGAVNTEAFFGQGTRLTVV.

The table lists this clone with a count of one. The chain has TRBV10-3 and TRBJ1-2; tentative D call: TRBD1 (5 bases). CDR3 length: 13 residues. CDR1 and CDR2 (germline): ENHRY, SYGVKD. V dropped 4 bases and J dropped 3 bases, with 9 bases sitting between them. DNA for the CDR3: TGTGCCATCAGTGTCAGGGTAGACTATGGCTACACCTTC. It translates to CAISVRVDYGYTF.

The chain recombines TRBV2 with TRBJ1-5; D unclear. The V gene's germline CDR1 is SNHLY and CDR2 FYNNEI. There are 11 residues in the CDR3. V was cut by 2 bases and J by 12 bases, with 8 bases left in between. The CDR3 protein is CASSESRGQHF. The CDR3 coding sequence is TGTGCCAGCAGTGAATCACGCGGCCAGCATTTT.

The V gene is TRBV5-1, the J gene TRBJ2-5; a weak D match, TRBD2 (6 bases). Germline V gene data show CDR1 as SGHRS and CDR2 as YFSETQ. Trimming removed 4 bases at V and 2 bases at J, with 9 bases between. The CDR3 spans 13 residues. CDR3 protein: CASSGGLQETQYF. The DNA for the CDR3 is TGCGCCAGCAGCGGGGGACTTCAAGAGACCCAGTACTTC.

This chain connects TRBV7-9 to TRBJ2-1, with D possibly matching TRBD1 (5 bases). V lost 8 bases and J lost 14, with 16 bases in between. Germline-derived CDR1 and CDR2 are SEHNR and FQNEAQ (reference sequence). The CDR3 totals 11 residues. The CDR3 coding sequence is TGTGCCAGCCAATTGCAGGGATCTAAGTTCTTC. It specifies CASQLQGSKFF.

The CDR3 coding sequence is TGTGCCAGCTCACCGGCTAGCGGGTACCAAGAGACCCAGTACTTC. Encoded protein: CASSPASGYQETQYF. This chain links TRBV18 with TRBJ2-5, with 8 nucleotides matching TRBD2. Trimming removed 3 bases from V and 0 bases from J; junction bases left unmatched: 3. CDR3 size: 15 residues. The V gene's germline CDR1 is KGHSH and CDR2 LQKENI.

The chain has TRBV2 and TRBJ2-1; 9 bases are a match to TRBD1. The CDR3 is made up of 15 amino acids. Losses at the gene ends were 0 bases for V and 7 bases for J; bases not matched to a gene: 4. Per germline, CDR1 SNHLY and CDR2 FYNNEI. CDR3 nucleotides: TGTGCCAGCAGTGAAGCCGGGACAGGGTCGAATGAGCAGTTCTTC. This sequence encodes CASSEAGTGSNEQFF.

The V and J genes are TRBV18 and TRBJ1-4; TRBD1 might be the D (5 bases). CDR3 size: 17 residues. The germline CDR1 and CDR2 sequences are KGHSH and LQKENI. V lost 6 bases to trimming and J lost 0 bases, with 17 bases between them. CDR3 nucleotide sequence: TGTGCCAGCTCCGGCGCAGGGATAGTTGCAACTAATGAAAAACTGTTTTTT. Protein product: CASSGAGIVATNEKLFF.